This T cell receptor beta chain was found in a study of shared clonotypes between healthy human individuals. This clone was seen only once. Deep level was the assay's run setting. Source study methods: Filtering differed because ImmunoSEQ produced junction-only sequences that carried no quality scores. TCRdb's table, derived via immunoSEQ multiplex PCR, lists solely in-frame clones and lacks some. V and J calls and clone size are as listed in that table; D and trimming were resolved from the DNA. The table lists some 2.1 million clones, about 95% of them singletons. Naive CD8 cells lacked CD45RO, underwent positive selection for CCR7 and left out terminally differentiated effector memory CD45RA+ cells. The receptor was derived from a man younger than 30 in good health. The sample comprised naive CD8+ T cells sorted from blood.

CDR3 sequence: CASSMGIRATEAFF. CDR3 DNA: TGTGCCAGTAGTATGGGTATCAGAGCCACTGAAGCTTTCTTT. The rearrangement uses TRBV19 and TRBJ1-1; D gene uncertain. Trimming shortened V by 3 bases and J by 4 bases, and 12 bases separated the two germline ends. The length of the CDR3 is 14 residues. Germline CDR1 reads LNHDA; CDR2 reads SQIVND (reference sequence).